This T cell receptor (beta chain) was profiled in a study of blood T cell repertoires in COVID-19. Overall study context: Researchers got acute and convalescent COVID-19 samples from the United States, Italy and Spain. The analysed material was cDNA or gDNA that came from T cells, B-cell-depleted T cells, or PBMCs.

As processed by the authors: Reference gene primer amplification in the assay estimated nucleated cell counts. Libraries were prepared by immunoSEQ multiplex PCR; TCRdb keeps only in-frame clonotypes and omits some of them. That table gives V, J and clone size, and the DNA gave D and trimming. This table holds about 30,000 clones, approximately 88% found once. The CDR3 has 15 residues. V shed 6 bases and J 5 bases; nucleotides not matched to a gene: 11. Germline loops: CDR1 MNHEY, CDR2 SVGAGI. The sample comprised peripheral blood. V gene TRBV6-5 combines with J gene TRBJ2-7; TRBD2 matches 9 bases. This sequence was found in a man aged 55-75 years with active COVID-19. CDR3 coding DNA: TGTGCCAGCAGAGGACAAGCGGGAGGATTCCACGAGCAGTACTTC. Its translation: CASRGQAGGFHEQYF.